This TCR beta chain was observed in a study of radiotherapy plus CTLA-4 blockade in lung cancer. People whose metastatic non-small-cell lung cancer was chemo-refractory got focal radiation along with CTLA-4 blockade by ipilimumab. Repertoires were generated with immunoSEQ multiplex PCR, while TCRdb's copy carries only in-frame clones and drops some. This table holds more than 60,000 clones, less than 85% found once. Note on this clone: Its antigen remains unidentified.

Per the germline V gene, CDR1 is SEHNR and CDR2 is FQNEAQ (reference sequence). The CDR3 length is 18 residues. Trimming took 7 bases from V and 1 from J; bases not matched to a gene: 16. Findings and limits, study-wide: The best prediction of response reportedly came from early blood T cell clone dynamics, with interferon-beta. Radiotherapy with ipilimumab was followed by blood expansion of tumor-derived clones.

The rearrangement uses TRBV7-9 and TRBJ2-7; 10 bases agree with TRBD1. The source material was peripheral blood, sampled from a patient treated with radiotherapy plus ipilimumab. The receptor's source is a human donor with non-small cell lung cancer who had a complete response to radiotherapy plus ipilimumab. This CDR3 is CASTAPGLVGQGSYEQYF. In DNA, the CDR3 is TGTGCCAGCACCGCCCCAGGGTTGGTGGGACAGGGGTCCTACGAGCAGTACTTC.